This note documents a single T cell receptor (beta chain) sequence. Its target is unknown. The length of the CDR3 is 14 residues. Germline V CDR1 and CDR2: GTSNPN, SVGIG (reference sequence). V dropped 0 bases and J dropped 3 bases, with 12 bases sitting between them. This specimen comes from a study of graft-versus-host responses after intestinal transplantation. Study outcomes and limitations: Circulating GvH clones peaking coincided with falling HvG clones soon after transplant.

Produced via immunoSEQ multiplex PCR; TCRdb's table is partial and in-frame only. The table lists around 110,000 clones, around 94% of them singletons, with about 0.2% in the top ten. V and J are TRBV30 and TRBJ2-7, with D uncertain. This specimen consisted of unstimulated CD4+ T cells sorted from spleen or lymph node cells, obtained before transplant. This sequence was found in a human donor who was the organ donor for an intestinal transplant. The CDR3 reads CAWSVLWEGYEQYF. CDR3 nucleotide sequence: TGTGCCTGGAGTGTATTGTGGGAAGGCTACGAGCAGTACTTC. The whole variable domain, remainder taken from reference TRBV30 and TRBJ2-7, is SQTIHQWPATLVQPVGSPLSLECTVEGTSNPNLYWYRQAAGRGLQLLFYSVGIGQISSEVPQNLSASRPQDRQFILSSKKLLLSDSGFYLCAWSVLWEGYEQYFGPGTRLTVT.